What follows describes a single TCR beta chain. Antigen unknown. These data originate in a study of cytomegalovirus exposure and HLA in healthy donors. Findings of the study overall: A later analysis found TCR association rates differed by HLA locus, highest for DRB1 and lowest for HLA-C. Later on, an analysis found that several of the most significant clusters appeared to be linked to common viral pathogens, which included parvovirus B19. The classifier reportedly diagnosed cytomegalovirus status with high sensitivity and specificity.

Despite likely unrecorded immune exposures, the donors were nominally healthy at the time of sampling. Both 60 Vbeta primers and 13 Jbeta primers went into the PCR. Assay: immunoSEQ multiplex PCR; the TCRdb copy retains only in-frame clones and omits some. The table lists 130,000 or so clones, 70% to 75% of them singletons. Sample: PBMCs. This receptor was taken from a woman aged 40 to 49 in good health and CMV-seropositive.

The CDR3 protein is CASSLSGSYYGYTF. The CDR3 coding sequence is TGTGCCAGCAGTTTATCTGGCAGTTACTATGGCTACACCTTC. The V call is TRBV28, the J call TRBJ1-2; unclear D gene. Trimming took 1 base from V and 3 from J, leaving 9 bases between them. The CDR3 contains 14 residues. Germline assignment: CDR1 MDHEN and CDR2 SYDVKM.